This entry is about one TCR beta chain. Data came from immunoSEQ multiplex PCR; TCRdb stores just in-frame clones and leaves some out. The data hold some 400,000 clones, with 89% observed a single time. Trimming at V came to 4 bases and at J to 3 bases, leaving 8 bases not matched to a gene. This CDR3 has 15 residues. Germline values: CDR1 SGHDT, CDR2 YYEEEE. This specimen belongs to a study of Ad26.COV2.S vaccination and SARS-CoV-2 variants. Study overall: A COV1001 Ad26.COV2.S trial-arm participant provided the sample.

Documented treatment: 15 to 20 received Ad26.COV2.S at low or high dose, single or two shots; a few received placebo; per-sample allocation not given. Sampling was performed 63 days after the first vaccine or placebo injection. The receptor was isolated from a person aged 18-65 years who received the Ad26.COV2.S COVID-19 vaccine or a placebo. The sample here was peripheral blood, taken in a trial of Ad26.COV2.S vaccine versus placebo. The rearrangement joins TRBV5-6 to TRBJ1-2, with TRBD1 matching 8 bases. DNA for the CDR3: TGTGCCAGCAGCCGCTGGACAGGGCAAGACTATGGCTACACCTTC. It encodes CASSRWTGQDYGYTF.